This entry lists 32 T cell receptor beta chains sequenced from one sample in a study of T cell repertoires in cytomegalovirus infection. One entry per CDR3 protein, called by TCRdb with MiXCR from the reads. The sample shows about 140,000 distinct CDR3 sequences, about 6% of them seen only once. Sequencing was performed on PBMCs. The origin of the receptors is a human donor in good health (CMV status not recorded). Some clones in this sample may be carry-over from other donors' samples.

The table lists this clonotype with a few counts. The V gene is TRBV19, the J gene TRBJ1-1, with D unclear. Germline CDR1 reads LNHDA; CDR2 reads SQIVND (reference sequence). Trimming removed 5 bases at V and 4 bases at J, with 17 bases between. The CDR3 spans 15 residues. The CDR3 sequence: CASSLSWPSPTEAFF. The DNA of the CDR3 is TGTGCCAGTAGTTTGTCGTGGCCTAGCCCCACTGAAGCTTTCTTT.

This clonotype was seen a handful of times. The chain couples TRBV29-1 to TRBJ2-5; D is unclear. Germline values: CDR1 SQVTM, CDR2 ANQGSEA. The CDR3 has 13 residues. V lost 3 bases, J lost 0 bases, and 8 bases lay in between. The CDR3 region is CSVDLTYQETQYF. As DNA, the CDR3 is TGCAGCGTTGATTTGACATACCAAGAGACCCAGTACTTC.

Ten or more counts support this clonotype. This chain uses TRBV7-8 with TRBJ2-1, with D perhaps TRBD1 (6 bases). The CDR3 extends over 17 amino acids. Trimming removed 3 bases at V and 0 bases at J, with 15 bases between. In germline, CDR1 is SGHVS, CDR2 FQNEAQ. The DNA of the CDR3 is TGTGCCAGCAGCTTCCCACAGGGTGACAGCTCCTACAATGAGCAGTTCTTC. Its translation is CASSFPQGDSSYNEQFF.

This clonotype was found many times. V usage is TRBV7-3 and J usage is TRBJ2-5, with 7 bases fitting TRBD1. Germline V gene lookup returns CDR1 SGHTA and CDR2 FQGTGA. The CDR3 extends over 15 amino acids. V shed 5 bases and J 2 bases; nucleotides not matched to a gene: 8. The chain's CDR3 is CASSAVGTVQETQYF. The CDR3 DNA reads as TGTGCCAGCAGCGCCGTCGGGACAGTACAAGAGACCCAGTACTTC. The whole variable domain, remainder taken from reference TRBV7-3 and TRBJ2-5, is GAGVSQTPSNKVTEKGKYVELRCDPISGHTALYWYRQSLGQGPEFLIYFQGTGAADDSGLPNDRFFAVRPEGSVSTLKIQRTERGDSAVYLCASSAVGTVQETQYFGPGTRLLVL.

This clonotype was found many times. The CDR3 here is CASSQGWTDTQYF. CDR3 DNA: TGTGCCAGCAGCCAAGGGTGGACAGATACGCAGTATTTT. This sequence joins TRBV7-2 and TRBJ2-3; D remains ambiguous. Germline CDR1 reads SGHTA; CDR2 reads FQGNSA. Deletions cut 5 bases from V and 3 bases from J, with 9 bases between. The CDR3 contains 13 residues.

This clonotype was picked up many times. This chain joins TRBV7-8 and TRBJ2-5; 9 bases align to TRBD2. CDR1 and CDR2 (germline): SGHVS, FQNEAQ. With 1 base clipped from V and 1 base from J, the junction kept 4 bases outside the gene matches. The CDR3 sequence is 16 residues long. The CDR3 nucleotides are TGTGCCAGCAGCTTAGGAGCGGGGGGATTCCAAGAGACCCAGTACTTC. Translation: CASSLGAGGFQETQYF.

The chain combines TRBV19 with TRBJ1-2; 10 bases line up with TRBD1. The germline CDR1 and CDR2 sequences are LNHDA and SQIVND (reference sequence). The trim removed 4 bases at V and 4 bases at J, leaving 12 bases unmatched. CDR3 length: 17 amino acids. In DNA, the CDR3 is TGTGCCAGTAGTACTTCCGGGACAGGGGCGAGAGGCTATGGCTACACCTTC. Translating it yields CASSTSGTGARGYGYTF.

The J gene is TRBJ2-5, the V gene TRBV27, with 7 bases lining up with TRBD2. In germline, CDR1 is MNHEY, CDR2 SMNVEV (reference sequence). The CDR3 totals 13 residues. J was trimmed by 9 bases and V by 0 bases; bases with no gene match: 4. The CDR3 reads CASSLSMGGAQYF. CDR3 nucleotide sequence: TGTGCCAGCAGTTTATCAATGGGGGGGGCCCAGTACTTC.

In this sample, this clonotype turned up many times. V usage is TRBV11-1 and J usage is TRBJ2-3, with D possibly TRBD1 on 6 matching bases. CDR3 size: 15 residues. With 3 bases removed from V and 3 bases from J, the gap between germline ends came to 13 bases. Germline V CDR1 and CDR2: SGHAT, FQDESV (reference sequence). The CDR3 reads CASSLTGQSTDTQYF. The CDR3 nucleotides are TGTGCCAGCAGCTTGACCGGACAGTCAACAGATACGCAGTATTTT.

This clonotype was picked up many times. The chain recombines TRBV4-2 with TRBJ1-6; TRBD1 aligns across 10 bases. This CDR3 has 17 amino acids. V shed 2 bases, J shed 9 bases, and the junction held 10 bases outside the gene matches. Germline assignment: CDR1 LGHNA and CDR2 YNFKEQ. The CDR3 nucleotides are TGTGCCAGCAGCCAACGTAATCCCGGGACAGGGGTTTCACCCCTCCACTTT. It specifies CASSQRNPGTGVSPLHF.

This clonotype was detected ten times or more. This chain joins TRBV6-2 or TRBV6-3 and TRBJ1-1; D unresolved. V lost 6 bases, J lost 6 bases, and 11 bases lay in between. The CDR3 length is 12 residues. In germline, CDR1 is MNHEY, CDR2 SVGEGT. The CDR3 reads CASRTEWAEAFF. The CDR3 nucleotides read TGTGCCAGCAGAACGGAGTGGGCTGAAGCTTTCTTT.

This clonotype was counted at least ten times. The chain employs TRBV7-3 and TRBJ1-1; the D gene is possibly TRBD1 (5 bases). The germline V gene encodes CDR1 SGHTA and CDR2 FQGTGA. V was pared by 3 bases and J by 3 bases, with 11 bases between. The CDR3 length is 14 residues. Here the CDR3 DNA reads TGTGCCAGCAGCTTGACGGGGACGTACACTGAAGCTTTCTTT. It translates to CASSLTGTYTEAFF.

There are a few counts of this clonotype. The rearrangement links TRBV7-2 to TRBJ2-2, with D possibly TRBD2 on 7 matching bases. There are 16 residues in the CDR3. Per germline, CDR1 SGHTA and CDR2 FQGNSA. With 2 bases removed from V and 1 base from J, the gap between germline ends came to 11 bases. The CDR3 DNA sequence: TGTGCCAGCAGCTTAATGGGGGGGCTGAACACCGGGGAGCTGTTTTTT. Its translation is CASSLMGGLNTGELFF.

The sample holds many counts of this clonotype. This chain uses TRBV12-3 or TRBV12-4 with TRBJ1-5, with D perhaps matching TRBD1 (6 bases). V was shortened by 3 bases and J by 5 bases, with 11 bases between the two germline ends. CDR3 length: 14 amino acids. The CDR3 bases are TGTGCCAGCAGTTTTGGGGGGCAGGATCAGCCCCAGCATTTT. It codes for CASSFGGQDQPQHF.

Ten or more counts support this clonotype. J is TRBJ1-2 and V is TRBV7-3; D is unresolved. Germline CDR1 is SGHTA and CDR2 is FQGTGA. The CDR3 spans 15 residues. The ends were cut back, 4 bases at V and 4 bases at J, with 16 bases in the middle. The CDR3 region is CASSSDINPRYGYTF. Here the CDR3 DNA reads TGTGCCAGCAGCTCCGACATCAACCCACGCTATGGCTACACCTTC.

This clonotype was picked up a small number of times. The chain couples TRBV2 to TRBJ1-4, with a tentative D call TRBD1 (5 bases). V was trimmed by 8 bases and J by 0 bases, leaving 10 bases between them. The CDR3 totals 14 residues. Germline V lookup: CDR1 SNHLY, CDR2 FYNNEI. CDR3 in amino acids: CASVRTTTNEKLFF. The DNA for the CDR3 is TGTGCCAGCGTCCGGACAACAACTAATGAAAAACTGTTTTTT.

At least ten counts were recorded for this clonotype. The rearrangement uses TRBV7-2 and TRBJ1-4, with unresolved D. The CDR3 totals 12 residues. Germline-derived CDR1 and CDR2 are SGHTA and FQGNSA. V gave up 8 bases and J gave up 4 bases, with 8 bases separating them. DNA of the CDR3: TGTGCCAGCTCGGGAATTAATGAAAAACTGTTTTTT. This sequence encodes CASSGINEKLFF.

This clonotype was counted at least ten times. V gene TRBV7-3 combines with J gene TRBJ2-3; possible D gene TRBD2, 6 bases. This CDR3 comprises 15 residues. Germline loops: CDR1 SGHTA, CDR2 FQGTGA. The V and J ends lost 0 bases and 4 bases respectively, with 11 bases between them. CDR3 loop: CASSLTGGEADTQYF. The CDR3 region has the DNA TGTGCCAGCAGCTTAACGGGCGGGGAAGCAGATACGCAGTATTTT. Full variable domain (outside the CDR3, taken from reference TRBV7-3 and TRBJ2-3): GAGVSQTPSNKVTEKGKYVELRCDPISGHTALYWYRQSLGQGPEFLIYFQGTGAADDSGLPNDRFFAVRPEGSVSTLKIQRTERGDSAVYLCASSLTGGEADTQYFGPGTRLTVL.

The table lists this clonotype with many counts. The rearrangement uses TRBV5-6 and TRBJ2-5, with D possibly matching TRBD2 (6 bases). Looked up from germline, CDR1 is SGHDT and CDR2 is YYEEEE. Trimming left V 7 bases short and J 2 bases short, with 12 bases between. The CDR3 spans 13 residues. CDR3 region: CASAPGSQETQYF. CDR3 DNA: TGTGCCAGCGCCCCCGGGAGTCAAGAGACCCAGTACTTC. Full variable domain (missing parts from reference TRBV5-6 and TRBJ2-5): DAGVTQSPTHLIKTRGQQVTLRCSPKSGHDTVSWYQQALGQGPQFIFQYYEEEERQRGNFPDRFSGHQFPNYSSELNVNALLLGDSALYLCASAPGSQETQYFGPGTRLLVL.

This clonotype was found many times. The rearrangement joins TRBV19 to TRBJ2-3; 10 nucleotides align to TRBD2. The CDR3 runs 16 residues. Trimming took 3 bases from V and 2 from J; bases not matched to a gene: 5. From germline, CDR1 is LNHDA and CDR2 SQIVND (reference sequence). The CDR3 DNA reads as TGTGCCAGTAGTATGGTTAGCGGGGGGCACACAGATACGCAGTATTTT. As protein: CASSMVSGGHTDTQYF.

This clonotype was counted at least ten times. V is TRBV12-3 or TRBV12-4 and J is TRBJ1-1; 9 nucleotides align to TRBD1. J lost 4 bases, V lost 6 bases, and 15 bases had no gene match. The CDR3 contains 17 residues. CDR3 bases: TGTGCCAGCAGCCTTAACCGGGACAGGGATTTTGGCACTGAAGCTTTCTTT. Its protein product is CASSLNRDRDFGTEAFF.

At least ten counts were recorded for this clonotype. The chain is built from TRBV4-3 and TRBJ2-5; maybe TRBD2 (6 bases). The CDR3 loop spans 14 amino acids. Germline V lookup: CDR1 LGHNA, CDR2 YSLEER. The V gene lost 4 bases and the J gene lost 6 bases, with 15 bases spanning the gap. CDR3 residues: CASSRLGEEQTQYF. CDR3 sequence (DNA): TGCGCCAGCAGCCGACTAGGAGAGGAACAGACCCAGTACTTC.

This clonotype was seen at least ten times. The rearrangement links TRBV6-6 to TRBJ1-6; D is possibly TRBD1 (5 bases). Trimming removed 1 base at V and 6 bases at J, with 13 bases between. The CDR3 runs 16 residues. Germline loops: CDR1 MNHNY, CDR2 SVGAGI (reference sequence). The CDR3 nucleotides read TGTGCCAGCAGTTACTTAGGCAGGGAGGGTAATTCACCCCTCCACTTT. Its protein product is CASSYLGREGNSPLHF.

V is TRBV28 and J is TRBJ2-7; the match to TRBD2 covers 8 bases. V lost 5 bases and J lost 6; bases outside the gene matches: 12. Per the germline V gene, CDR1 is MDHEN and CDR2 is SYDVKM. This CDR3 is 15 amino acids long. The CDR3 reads CASSPGLVDFSEQYF. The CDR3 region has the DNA TGTGCCAGCAGTCCGGGACTAGTGGACTTCTCCGAGCAGTACTTC.

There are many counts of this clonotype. Here the CDR3 reads CATSAGGGLNEQFF. The CDR3 DNA follows: TGTGCCACATCGGCGGGGGGGGGCCTCAATGAGCAGTTCTTC. This chain joins TRBV9 and TRBJ2-1; 9 positions agree with TRBD2. J lost 6 bases, V lost 9 bases, and 10 bases had no gene match. CDR3 length: 14 amino acids. Germline V lookup: CDR1 SGDLS, CDR2 YYNGEE.

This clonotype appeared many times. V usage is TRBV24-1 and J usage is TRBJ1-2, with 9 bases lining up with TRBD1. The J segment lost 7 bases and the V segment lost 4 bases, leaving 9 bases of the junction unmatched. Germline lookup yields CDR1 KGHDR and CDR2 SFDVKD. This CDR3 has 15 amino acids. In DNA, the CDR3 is TGTGCCACCAGTGACGGCGGGGACAGGGCTGGTGGCTACACCTTC. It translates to CATSDGGDRAGGYTF.

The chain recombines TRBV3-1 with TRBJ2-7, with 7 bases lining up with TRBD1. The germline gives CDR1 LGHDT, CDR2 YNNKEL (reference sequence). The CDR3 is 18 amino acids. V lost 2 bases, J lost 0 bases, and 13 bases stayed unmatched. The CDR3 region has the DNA TGTGCCAGCAGCCAACGCCACTCCCGGGACAGCTTCTCCTACGAGCAGTACTTC. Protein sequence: CASSQRHSRDSFSYEQYF.

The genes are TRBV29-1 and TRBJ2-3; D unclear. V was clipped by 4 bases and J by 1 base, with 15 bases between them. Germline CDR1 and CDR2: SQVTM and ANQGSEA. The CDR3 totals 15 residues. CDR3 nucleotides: TGCAGCGTTGGTGGGCGGCCTAACGGCACAGATACGCAGTATTTT. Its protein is CSVGGRPNGTDTQYF.

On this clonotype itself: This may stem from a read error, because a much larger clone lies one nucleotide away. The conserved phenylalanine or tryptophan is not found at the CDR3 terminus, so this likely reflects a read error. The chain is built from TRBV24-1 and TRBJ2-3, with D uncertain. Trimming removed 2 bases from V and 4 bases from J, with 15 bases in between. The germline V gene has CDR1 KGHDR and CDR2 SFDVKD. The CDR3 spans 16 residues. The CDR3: CATSDSFEGRADTQYI. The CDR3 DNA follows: TGTGCCACCAGTGATTCCTTCGAAGGTCGGGCAGATACGCAGTATATT.

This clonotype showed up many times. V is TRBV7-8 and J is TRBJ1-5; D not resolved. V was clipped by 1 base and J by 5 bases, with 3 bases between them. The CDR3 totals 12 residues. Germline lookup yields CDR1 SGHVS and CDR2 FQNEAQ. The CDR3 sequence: CASSLVDQPQHF. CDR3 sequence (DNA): TGTGCCAGCAGCTTAGTAGATCAGCCCCAGCATTTT.

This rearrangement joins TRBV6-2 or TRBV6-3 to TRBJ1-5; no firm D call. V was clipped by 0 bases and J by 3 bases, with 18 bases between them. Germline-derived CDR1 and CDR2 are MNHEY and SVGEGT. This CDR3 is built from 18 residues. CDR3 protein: CASSYSRLVRTDNQPQHF. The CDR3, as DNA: TGTGCCAGCAGTTACTCGAGGCTGGTAAGGACGGACAATCAGCCCCAGCATTTT.

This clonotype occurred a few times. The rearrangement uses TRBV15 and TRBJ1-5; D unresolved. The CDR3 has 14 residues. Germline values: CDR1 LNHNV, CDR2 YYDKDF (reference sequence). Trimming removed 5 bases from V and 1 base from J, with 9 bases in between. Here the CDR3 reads CATSLRRSNQPQHF. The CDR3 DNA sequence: TGTGCCACCAGCCTTCGACGGAGCAATCAGCCCCAGCATTTT. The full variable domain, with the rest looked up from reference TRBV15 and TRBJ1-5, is DAMVIQNPRYQVTQFGKPVTLSCSQTLNHNVMYWYQQKSSQAPKLLFHYYDKDFNNEADTPDNFQSRRPNTSFCFLDIRSPGLGDTAMYLCATSLRRSNQPQHFGDGTRLSIL.